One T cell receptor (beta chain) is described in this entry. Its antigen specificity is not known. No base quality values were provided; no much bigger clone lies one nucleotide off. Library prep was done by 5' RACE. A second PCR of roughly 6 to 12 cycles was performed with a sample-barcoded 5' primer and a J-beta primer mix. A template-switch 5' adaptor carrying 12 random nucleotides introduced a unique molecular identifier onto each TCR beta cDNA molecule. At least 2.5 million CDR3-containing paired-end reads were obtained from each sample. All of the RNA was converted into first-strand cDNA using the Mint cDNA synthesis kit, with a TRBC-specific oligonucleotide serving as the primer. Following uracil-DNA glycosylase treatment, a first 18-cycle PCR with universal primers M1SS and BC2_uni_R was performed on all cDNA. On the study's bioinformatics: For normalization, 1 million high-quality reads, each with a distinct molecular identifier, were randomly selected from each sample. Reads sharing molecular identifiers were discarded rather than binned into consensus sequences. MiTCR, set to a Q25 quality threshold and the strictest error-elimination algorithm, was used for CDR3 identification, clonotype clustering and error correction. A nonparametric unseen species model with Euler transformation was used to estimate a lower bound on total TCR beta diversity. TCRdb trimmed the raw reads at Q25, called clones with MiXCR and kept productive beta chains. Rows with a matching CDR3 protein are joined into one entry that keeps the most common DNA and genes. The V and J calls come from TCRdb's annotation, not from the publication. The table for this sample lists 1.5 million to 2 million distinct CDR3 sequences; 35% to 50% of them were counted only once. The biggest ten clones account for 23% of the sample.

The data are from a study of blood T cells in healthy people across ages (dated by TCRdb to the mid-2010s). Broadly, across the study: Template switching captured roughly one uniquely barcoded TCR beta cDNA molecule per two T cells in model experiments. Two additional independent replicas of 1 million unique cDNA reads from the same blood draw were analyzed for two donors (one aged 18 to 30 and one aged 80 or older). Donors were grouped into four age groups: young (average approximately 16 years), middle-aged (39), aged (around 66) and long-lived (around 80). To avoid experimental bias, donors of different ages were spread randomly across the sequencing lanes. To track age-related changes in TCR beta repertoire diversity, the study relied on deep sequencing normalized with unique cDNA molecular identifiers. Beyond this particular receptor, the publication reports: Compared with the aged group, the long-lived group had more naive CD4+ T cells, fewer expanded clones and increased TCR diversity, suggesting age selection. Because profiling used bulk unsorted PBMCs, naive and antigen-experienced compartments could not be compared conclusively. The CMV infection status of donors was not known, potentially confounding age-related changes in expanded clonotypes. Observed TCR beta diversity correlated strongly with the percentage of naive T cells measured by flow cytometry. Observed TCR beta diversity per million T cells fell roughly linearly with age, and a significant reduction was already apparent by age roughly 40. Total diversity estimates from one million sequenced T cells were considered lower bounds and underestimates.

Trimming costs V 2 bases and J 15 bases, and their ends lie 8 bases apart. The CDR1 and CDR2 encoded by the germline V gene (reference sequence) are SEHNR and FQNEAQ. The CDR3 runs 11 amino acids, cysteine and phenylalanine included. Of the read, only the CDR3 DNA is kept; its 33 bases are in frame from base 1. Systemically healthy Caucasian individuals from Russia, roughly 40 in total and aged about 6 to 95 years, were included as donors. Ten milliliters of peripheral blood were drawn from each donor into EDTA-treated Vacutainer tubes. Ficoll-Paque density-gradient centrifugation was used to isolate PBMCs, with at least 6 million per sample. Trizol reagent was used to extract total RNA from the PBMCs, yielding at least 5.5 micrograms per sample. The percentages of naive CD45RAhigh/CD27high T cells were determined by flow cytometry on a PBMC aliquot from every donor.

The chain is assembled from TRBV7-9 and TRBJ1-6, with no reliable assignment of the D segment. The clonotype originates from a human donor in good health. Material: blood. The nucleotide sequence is TGTGCCAGCAGCTTAACGGACGACCTCCACTTT. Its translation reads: CASSLTDDLHF.